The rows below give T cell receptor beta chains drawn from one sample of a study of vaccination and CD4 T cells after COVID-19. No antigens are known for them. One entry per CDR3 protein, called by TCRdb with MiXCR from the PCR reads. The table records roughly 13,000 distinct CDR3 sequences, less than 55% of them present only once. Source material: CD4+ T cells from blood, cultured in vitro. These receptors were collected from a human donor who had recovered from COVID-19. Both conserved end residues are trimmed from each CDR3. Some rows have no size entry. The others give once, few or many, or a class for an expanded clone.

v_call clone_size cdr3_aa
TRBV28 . ASSANRGRDEKLF
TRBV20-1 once SARDAGTANTEAF
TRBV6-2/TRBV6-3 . ASSYSSSPRTDTQY
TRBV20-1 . SARKQGNQPQH
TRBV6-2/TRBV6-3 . ASSRDRTEKLF
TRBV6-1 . AVKASSGNTIY
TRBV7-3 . ASSPGTMNTEAF
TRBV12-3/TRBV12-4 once ASRYTGLAGDEQF
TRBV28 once ASSSTGQNTEAF
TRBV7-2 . ASTQGSGGETQY
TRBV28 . ASRPPGYGYT
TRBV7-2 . ASSLLKNEKLF
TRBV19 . ASGHSQGRTGSPLH
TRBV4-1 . ASSQETSPLDTQY
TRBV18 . ASSPYARNTEAF
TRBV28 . ASHRQGEAF
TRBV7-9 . ASSLARGTGGSRAF
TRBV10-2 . ASMGQAGTEAF
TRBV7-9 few ASSRDSGSGYT
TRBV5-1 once ASSAGLAGGPETQY
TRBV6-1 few ASSIAGGQGVGPLH
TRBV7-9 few ASSSARRKLF
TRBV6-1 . ASTQAPGMNTEVF
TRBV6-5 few ASSSGATTSTDTQY
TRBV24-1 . ATSDAFFTEAF
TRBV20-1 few SAGRGTGNYGYT
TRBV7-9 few ASSAKSANTGELF
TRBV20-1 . SARDTGTGVGNEQF
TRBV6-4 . ASRRELAGGEQF
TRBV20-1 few SARDLGRGPGELF
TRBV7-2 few ASSSRPLAGGNTGELF
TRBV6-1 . ASSDTSGQNSPLH